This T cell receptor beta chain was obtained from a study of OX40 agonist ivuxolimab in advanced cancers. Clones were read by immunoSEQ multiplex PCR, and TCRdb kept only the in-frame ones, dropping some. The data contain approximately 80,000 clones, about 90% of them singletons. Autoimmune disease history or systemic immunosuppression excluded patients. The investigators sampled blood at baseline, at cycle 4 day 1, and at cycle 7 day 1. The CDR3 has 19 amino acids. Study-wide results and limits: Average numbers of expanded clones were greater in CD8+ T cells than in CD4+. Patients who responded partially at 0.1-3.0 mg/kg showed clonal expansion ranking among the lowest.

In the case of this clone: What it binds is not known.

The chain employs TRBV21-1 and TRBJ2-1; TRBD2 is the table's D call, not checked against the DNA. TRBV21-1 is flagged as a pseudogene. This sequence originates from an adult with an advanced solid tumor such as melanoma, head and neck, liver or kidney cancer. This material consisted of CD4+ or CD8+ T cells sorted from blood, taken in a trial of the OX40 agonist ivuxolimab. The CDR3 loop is CASSKEGTSGRGPYNEQFF. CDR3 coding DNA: TGTGCCAGCAGCAAAGAAGGAACTAGCGGGAGGGGTCCCTACAATGAGCAGTTCTTC.